The entry that follows covers one TCR beta chain sequence. Its antigen is as yet unknown. The data originate from a study of blood T cells in healthy people across ages. Study observations and caveats: In long-lived donors, naive CD4+ cell counts and diversity exceeded those of aged donors.

Whenever a sample was processed, at least 6.5 million PBMCs were isolated. Samples each yielded at least 6 micrograms of total RNA. Using a J-beta primer mix together with a sample-barcoded 5' primer, a second PCR was run for roughly 6 to 11 cycles. MiXCR, applied by TCRdb to the 5' RACE reads, yields one record per CDR3 protein. The sample records over a million distinct CDR3 sequences, roughly 43% being singletons. CDR3 length equals 12 residues. Germline V lookup: CDR1 SGHRS, CDR2 YFSETQ. V gave up 3 bases and J gave up 7 bases; unmatched junction bases: 0. V usage is TRBV5-1 and J usage is TRBJ2-1, with 8 bases aligning to TRBD1. The TCR comes from a woman between 18 and 30 years old in good health. Source material: blood. The CDR3 DNA reads TGCGCCAGCAGCTGGGACAGGAATGAGCAGTTCTTC. It codes for CASSWDRNEQFF.